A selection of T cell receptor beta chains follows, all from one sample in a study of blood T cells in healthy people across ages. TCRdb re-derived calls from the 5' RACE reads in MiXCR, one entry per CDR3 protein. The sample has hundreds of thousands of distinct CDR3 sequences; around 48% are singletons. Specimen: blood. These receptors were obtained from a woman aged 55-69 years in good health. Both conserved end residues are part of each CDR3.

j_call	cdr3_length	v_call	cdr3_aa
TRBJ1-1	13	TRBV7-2	CASSLAPANEAFF
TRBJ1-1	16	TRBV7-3	CASSHHVGGRVTEAFF
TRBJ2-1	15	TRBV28	CASSFPGTNYNEQFF
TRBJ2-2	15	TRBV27	CASSGGRANTGELFF
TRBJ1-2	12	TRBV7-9	CASSFISYGYTF
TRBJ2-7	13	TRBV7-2	CASSLFQGGEQYF
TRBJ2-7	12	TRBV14	CASGRAVNEQYF
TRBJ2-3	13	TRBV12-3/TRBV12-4	CASSIGGEDTQYF
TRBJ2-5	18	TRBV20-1	CSARDLSLSSGSQETQYF
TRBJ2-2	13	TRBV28	CASSNRGIGELFF
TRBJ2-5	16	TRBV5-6	CASSLYSAYSQETQYF
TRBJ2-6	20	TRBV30	CAWRGQRPTRKSSGANVLTF
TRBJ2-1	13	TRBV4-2	CASGYSVYNEQFF
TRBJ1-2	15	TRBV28	CASMKPSRGTYGYTF
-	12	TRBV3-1	CASSPFGAEQYF
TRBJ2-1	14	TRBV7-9	CASSSSASWNEQFF
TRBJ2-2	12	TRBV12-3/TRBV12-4	CASSLHTGELFF
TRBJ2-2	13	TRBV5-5	CASDRSNTGELFF
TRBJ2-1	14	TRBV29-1	CSVETPSSYNEQFF
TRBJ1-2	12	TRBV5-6	CASSLVRNGYTF
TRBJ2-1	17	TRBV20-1	CSARDQGTGSSYNEQFF
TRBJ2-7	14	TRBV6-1	CASSRTGGSYEQYF
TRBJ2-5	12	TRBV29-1	CSVGQGTETQYF
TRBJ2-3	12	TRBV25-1	CASSESTLTQYF
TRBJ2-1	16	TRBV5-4	CASSSPSGTLYNEQFF
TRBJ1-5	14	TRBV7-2	CASSLDSHNQPQHF
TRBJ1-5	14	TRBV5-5	CASSLDGTNQPQHF
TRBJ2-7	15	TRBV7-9	CASSATRLAGSEQYF
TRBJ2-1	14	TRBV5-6	CASSLGESSYEQFF
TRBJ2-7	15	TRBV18	CASSPSQDFSYEQYF
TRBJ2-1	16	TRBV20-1	CSASPLTASSYNEQFF
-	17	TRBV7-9	CASSLFTSGSYRETQYF
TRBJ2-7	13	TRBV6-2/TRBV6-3	CASSYRPRYEQYF
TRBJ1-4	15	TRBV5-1	CASSWEGQGNEKLFF
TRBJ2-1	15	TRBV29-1	CSVGKGGRRYNEQFF
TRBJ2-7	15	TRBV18	CASSPRTGTSYEQYF
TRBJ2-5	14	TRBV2	CASSEAGLAEGQYF
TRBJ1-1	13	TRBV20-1	CSARPLGDTEAFF
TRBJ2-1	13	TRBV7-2	CASSGGLGNEQFF
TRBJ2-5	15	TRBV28	CASSQLAASYNEQYF
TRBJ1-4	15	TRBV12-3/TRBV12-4	CASSIVGQGHEKLFF
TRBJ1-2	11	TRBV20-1	CSASPVGGYTF
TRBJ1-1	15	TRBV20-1	CSASKVKSAYTEAFF
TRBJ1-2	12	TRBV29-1	CSAVTGLPGYTF
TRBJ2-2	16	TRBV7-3	CASGTPSGSYTGELFF
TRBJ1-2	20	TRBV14	CASSLKLPGRGERSNYGYTF
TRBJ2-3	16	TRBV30	CAWIRGTSGTTDTQYF
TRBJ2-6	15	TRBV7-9	CASSLGSAGANVLTF
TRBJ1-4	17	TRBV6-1	CATRSSRASIRDEKLFF
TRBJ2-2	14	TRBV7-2	CASSLGLVDGELFF
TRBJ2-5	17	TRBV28	CASSRGGLAGGGETQYF
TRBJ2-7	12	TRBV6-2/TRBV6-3	CAGRPGGYEQYF
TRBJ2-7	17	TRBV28	CASSGPGHGLFNYEQYF
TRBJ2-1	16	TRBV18	CASSPPGLAGRNEQFF
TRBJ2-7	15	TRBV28	CASSQGSSGPYEQYF
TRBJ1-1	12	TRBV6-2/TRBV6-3	CASSYPRGAAFF
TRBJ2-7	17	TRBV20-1	CSARGSKAGTGRYEQYF
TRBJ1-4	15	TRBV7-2	CASSPQGSTNEKLFF